This record looks at one TCR beta chain sequence and its context. This clone's antigen is unknown. Base qualities are not recorded, but no much larger clone differs from it by a single base. This CDR3 is also generated by other DNA sequences in the sample. The method was the immunoSEQ multiplex PCR assay. A mixture of 60 forward primers for TCR Vbeta segments and 13 reverse primers for TCR Jbeta segments was used in the multiplex PCR. Amplification of the CDR3 region of rearranged TCR beta genes was performed with a multiplex PCR assay on genomic DNA. The Illumina HiSeq System was used to sequence the amplified TCR beta libraries as 87-base-pair reads. The paper's data handling went like this. A later analysis counted some 74 million unique TCR beta chains across the 650 to 700 repertoires, and some 12 million of these chains were shared by at least two donors. To remove PCR and sequencing errors, raw reads were error-corrected and collapsed into unique sequences using a nearest-neighbor algorithm that merged closely related sequences. V, D and J gene segments were assigned by aligning CDR3 sequences to IMGT reference sequences. Each retained sequence needed at least a six-nucleotide match to both a V gene segment and a J gene segment. A rearrangement was called productive if the CDR3 had no stop codons and remained in frame with V and J, and every other rearrangement was called non-productive. CDR3 was defined by IMGT convention, running from the second conserved V-encoded cysteine to the conserved J-encoded phenylalanine. In an earlier analysis of more than 550 of the donors, sequences lacking an unambiguous match to a single V gene segment were excluded. In an earlier analysis of 500 to 750 of the donors, V segments were called functional above 56.7% productive rearrangements and were called segregating when the between-donor standard deviation exceeded 5%. A statistical classification framework was built to diagnose cytomegalovirus status from the catalog of TCR beta chain sequences. V and J gene assignment, in a later analysis, came from comparing TCR nucleotide sequences with IMGT/GENE-DB human TR gene sequences. Using the TCRdist pipeline, a later analysis assigned CDR3 sequences along with most-parsimonious VDJ recombination scenarios. A later analysis defined each TCR beta chain by its CDR3 amino acid sequence plus V-gene family, and excluded reads lacking a unique V-gene family. To address suspected cross-contamination and a sequencing artifact, a later analysis removed several hundred highly shared, low-generation-probability nucleotide sequences. In a later analysis, a clonal expansion index was calculated for each public chain from normalized within-repertoire ranks of inferred template counts. Generation probabilities in a later analysis came from a VDJ recombination model fitted to out-of-frame rearrangements, and those results were checked against IGoR. In a later analysis, TCR-TCR, TCR-HLA and TCR-CMV co-occurrence was scored with hypergeometric tests, and a repertoire-size bias correction was applied to TCR pairs. False discovery rates were estimated in a later analysis by permuting HLA or CMV assignments 20 times. In a later analysis, co-occurring TCRs were grouped with DBSCAN, and TCRdist sequence similarity was added when clustering was performed within HLA-allele-positive subsets. Repertoires with fewer than 30,000 or more than 120,000 public chains, plus five repertoires with anomalous nucleotide sharing, were excluded from co-occurrence clustering. Imported from immuneACCESS, the table was reduced by TCRdb to in-frame sequences with V and J called. These copies leave out some clones; in studies compared against another copy, an unresolved V gene accounts for under half, and the cause of the remainder is not known. Clonal size and the V and J genes are those of that table, whereas D and trimming came from the DNA. This sample comprises roughly 170,000 clones, roughly 80% of them detected only once. Roughly 0.75% of the sample is held by the ten biggest clonotypes.

These data originate in a study of cytomegalovirus exposure and HLA in healthy donors (dated by TCRdb to about 2017). Looking at the study overall: According to an earlier analysis of a few hundred of the donors, about 180 million T cells yielded roughly 110 million unique TCR beta sequences and around 280 Gb of sequence data. The aim of the study was to test whether cataloging public T cell receptors could identify signatures of past pathogen exposure. The number of donors typed differed by locus, with roughly 620-630 for A, B, C, DRB1 and DQB1, roughly 520 for DQA1, under 610 for DPA1, and roughly 450 for DPB1. Along with the roughly 710-subject first cohort, a separate validation cohort of over a hundred different subjects was used. Every repertoire in the discovery cohort had been generated on one and the same sequencing platform. A later genetic analysis used genome-wide SNP genotypes for about three fifths of the 666 donors, treating that subset as a discovery cohort. The T cell repertoires of 666 subjects were profiled by immunosequencing and related to cytomegalovirus serostatus. Rather than drawing on any new phenotypic data, the later analysis identified candidate immune exposures from TCR beta sequences and the way those sequences occurred across donors. Roughly 300 gigabases of sequencing data and 70 million to 85 million unique TCR sequences were included in an early release covering roughly 600 HLA-typed donors. Donor age, sex, ethnicity and CMV serostatus were compiled together with the repertoire data. Among the roughly 400 genotyped donors, around 81% belonged to the genetic ancestry cluster associated with self-reported Caucasian donors. To decide whether each TCR beta V gene segment behaved as functional or pseudogenic, an earlier analysis of some 600 of the donors relied on high-throughput TCR beta sequencing. To predict cytomegalovirus infection status, the study combined high-throughput TCR immunosequencing, statistical association of individual TCRs with disease status, and machine learning. Both class I and class II loci were covered by HLA typing, at four-digit resolution. Across about 370 genotyped donors of the cohort, an average of roughly 200,000 unique TCR beta nucleotide sequences per donor were sequenced, and roughly a sixth of those sequences were non-productive. A later analysis re-examined previously published TCR beta repertoires from more than 550 donors and added high-resolution HLA genotyping to investigate patterns of TCR occurrence. A handful of DR-DQ haplotypes were handled as single units for association and clustering because linkage in the cohort was strong. Overall study results and their limits: The 87-base-pair reads could not distinguish some IMGT-functional V segments, including TRBV6-2 and TRBV6-3, so those segments were excluded. In a later analysis, 15,000 to 20,000 TCR beta sequences were associated with specific HLA alleles at a false discovery rate of 0.05. Most TCR sequences were observed very rarely across donors, whereas some public TCRs were present in many individuals. According to a later analysis, parvovirus B19, influenza, CMV and Epstein-Barr virus appeared linked to several top co-occurrence clusters. In an earlier analysis of fewer than 750 of the donors, most TCR beta V segments were observed in productive rearrangements about 90% or about 30% of the time, broadly matching IMGT annotations. In a later analysis, HLA-associated TCR beta chains showed more clonal expansion and lower generation probabilities than non-associated chains that were equally common. A few of the identified cytomegalovirus-associated TCR beta chains were confirmed in vitro to be specific for cytomegalovirus antigens. CMV serostatus was the only immune exposure information available for the cohort. Cytomegalovirus status was reported to be diagnosed by the classifier with high specificity and sensitivity in both the original and validation cohorts. The authors suggested that the approach could potentially be extended to other disease states and immunological phenotypes. The sequencing pipeline was judged likely to have produced a cluster of highly shared sequence variants as a technical artifact. The study gave a list of some 150 TCR beta chains associated with cytomegalovirus. According to a later analysis, most CMV-associated TCR beta chains appeared to be HLA-restricted, and the HLA associations seemed to be driven largely by CMV exposure. In a later genetic analysis, a missense DCLRE1C variant was associated with V-gene and J-gene trimming of TCR beta chains, and the association was replicated in an independent cohort. Linkage disequilibrium might explain the correlated functional status among segregating V segments, but an unknown experimental factor could not be excluded. Only TCR beta chains were sequenced in this cohort, and the absence of alpha or paired-chain data limited detectable features. A later analysis found that TCR association rates varied across HLA loci, with DRB1 alleles showing the most associated TCRs and HLA-C alleles the fewest. A further reported finding was that TCR beta sequences accurately predicted the HLA-A and HLA-B alleles for most subjects in the first cohort. Because HLA typing was missing for some donors at each locus, association tests included only the typed subset. Assigning TCR associations to individual alleles was difficult when HLA alleles, especially DR and DQ, strongly co-occurred. A later genetic analysis reported fewer N-insertions in productive TCRs among donors in an Asian-associated ancestry cluster than the approximately 670-donor mean. Presence/absence analyses assumed roughly uniform sequencing depth across donors, an assumption that may not hold. Because counts were too low, some 17 rarely observed V segments, including chromosome 9 orphons, were left out of the earlier analysis of about 500 of the donors.

The cohort consisted of approximately 670 healthy bone marrow donors. At the time of sampling, every cohort member was nominally healthy, though immune exposures that went unrecorded were likely present. The donor was CMV seronegative and was included in the group of hundreds of seronegative cohort members. Each donor provided a peripheral blood sample, and peripheral blood mononuclear cells were used for TCR beta sequencing. The Qiagen DNeasy Blood Extraction Kit was used to extract genomic DNA from the blood cell samples. As encoded in the germline V gene, CDR1 is MDHEN while CDR2 is SYDVKM. From the cysteine through the phenylalanine, the CDR3 covers 14 amino acids. Left in the record is the CDR3 DNA by itself, 42 bases read in frame from the first base. V has 3 bases trimmed and J has 0 bases trimmed; junction bases matching no gene number 0.

This clonotype was obtained from a woman aged 18-29 years in good health and CMV-seronegative. Sequencing input: PBMCs. The rearrangement joined TRBV28 to TRBJ2-7; 9 bases in between match TRBD2. The CDR3 protein: CASSFSGSSYEQYF. At the DNA level, the sequence is TGTGCCAGCAGTTTTAGCGGGAGCTCCTACGAGCAGTACTTC.